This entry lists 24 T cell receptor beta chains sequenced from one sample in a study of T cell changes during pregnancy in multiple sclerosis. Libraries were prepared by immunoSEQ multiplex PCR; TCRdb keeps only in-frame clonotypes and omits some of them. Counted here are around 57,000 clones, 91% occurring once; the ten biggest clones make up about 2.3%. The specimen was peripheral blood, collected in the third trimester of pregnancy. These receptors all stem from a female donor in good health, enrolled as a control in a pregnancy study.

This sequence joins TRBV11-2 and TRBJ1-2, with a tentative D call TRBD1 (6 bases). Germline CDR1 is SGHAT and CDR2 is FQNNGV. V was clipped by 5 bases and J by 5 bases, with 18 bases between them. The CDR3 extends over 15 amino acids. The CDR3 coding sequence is TGTGCCAGCAGCACATCAGGGGCATCCCTGTATGGCTACACCTTC. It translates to CASSTSGASLYGYTF.

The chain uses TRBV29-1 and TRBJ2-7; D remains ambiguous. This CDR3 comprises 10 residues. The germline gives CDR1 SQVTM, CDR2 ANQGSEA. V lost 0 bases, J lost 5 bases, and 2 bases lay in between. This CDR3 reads CSVEDNEQYF. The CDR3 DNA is TGCAGCGTTGAAGACAACGAGCAGTACTTC.

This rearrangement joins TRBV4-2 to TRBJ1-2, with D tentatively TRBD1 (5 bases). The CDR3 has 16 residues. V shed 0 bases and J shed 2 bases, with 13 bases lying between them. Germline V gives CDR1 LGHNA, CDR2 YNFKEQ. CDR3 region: CASSQDRAGRNYGYTF. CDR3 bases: TGTGCCAGCAGCCAAGATAGGGCAGGGAGGAACTATGGCTACACCTTC.

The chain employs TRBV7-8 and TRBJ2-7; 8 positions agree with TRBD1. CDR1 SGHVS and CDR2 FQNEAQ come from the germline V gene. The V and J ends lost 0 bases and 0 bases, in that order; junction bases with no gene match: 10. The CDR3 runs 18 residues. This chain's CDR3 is CASSLATRTGKYSYEQYF. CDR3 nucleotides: TGTGCCAGCAGCTTAGCAACTCGGACAGGGAAATACTCCTACGAGCAGTACTTC. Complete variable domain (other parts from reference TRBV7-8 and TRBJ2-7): GAGVSQSPRYKVAKRGQDVALRCDPISGHVSLFWYQQALGQGPEFLTYFQNEAQLDKSGLPSDRFFAERPEGSVSTLKIQRTQQEDSAVYLCASSLATRTGKYSYEQYFGPGTRLTVT.

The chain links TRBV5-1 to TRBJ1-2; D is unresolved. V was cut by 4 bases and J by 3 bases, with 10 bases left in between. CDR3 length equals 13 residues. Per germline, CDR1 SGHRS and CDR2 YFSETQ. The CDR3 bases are TGCGCCAGCAGCACTAGAGCAGACTATGGCTACACCTTC. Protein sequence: CASSTRADYGYTF.

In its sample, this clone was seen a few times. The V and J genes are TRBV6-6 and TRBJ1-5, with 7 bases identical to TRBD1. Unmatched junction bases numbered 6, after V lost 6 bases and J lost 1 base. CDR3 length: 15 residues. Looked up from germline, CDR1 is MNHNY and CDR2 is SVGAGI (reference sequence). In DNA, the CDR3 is TGTGCCAGCAGCTCTTCACAGGGGAGCAATCAGCCCCAGCATTTT. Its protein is CASSSSQGSNQPQHF.

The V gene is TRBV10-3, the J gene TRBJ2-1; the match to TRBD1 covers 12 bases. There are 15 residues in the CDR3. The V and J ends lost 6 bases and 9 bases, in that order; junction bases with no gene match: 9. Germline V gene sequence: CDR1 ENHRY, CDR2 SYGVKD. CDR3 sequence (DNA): TGTGCCATCAGACAGGCGGGACAGGGGGCTATTGAGCAGTTCTTC. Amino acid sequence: CAIRQAGQGAIEQFF.

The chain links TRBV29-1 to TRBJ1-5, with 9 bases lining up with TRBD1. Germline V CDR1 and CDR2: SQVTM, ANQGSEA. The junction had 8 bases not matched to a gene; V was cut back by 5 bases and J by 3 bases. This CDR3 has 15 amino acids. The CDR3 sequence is CSVRTGTGNNQPQHF. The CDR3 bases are TGCAGCGTTCGAACCGGGACAGGGAACAATCAGCCCCAGCATTTT.

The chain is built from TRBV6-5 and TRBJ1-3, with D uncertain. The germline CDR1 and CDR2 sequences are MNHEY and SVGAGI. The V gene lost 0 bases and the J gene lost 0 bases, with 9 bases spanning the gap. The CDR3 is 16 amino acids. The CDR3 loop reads CASSYSIPYSGNTIYF. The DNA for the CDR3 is TGTGCCAGCAGTTACTCGATACCCTACTCTGGAAACACCATATATTTT.

The DNA for the CDR3 is TGTGCCAGCAGCCCGACAATTAACTATGGCTACACCTTC. Residues: CASSPTINYGYTF. This chain connects TRBV7-8 to TRBJ1-2; unclear D gene. There are 13 residues in the CDR3. Deletions cut 5 bases from V and 1 base from J, with 8 bases between. Germline V CDR1 and CDR2: SGHVS, FQNEAQ.

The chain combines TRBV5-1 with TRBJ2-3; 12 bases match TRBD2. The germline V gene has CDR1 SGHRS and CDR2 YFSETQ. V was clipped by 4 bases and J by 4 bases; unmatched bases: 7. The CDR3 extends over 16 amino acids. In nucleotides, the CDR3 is TGCGCCAGCAGCACCCGACTAGCGGGGGAATCAGATACGCAGTATTTT. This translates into CASSTRLAGESDTQYF.

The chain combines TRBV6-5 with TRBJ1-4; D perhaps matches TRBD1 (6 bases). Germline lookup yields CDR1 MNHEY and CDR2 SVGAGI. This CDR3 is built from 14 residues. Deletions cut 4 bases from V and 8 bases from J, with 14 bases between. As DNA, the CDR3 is TGTGCCAGCAGTTTCGGACAGAACCGGGAAAAACTGTTTTTT. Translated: CASSFGQNREKLFF.

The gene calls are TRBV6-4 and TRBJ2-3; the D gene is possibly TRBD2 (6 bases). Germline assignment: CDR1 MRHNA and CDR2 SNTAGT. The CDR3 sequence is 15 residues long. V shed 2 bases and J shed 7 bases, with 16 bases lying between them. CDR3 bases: TGTGCCAGCAGTGACGGAGCGGGTTCGGTAAATACGCAGTATTTT. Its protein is CASSDGAGSVNTQYF.

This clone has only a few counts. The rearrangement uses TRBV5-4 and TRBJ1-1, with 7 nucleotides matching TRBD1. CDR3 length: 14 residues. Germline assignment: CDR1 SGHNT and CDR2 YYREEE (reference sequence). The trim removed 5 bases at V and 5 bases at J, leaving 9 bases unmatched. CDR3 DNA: TGTGCCAGCAGACAGGGGAGAGTAGGGACTGAAGCTTTCTTT. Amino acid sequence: CASRQGRVGTEAFF.

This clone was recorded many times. CDR3: CASSPTDRVTYGYTF. DNA of the CDR3: TGTGCCAGCAGTCCAACCGACAGGGTAACATATGGCTACACCTTC. This sequence joins TRBV28 and TRBJ1-2; 7 bases align to TRBD1. V shed 5 bases, J shed 5 bases, and the junction held 11 bases outside the gene matches. Germline loops: CDR1 MDHEN, CDR2 SYDVKM. The CDR3 runs 15 residues.

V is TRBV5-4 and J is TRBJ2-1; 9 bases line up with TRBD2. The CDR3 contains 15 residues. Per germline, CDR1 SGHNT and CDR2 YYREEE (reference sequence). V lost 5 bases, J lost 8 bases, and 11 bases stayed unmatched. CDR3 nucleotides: TGTGCCAGCAGGGAACTGCCTAGCGGGGTAGATGAGCAGTTCTTC. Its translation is CASRELPSGVDEQFF.

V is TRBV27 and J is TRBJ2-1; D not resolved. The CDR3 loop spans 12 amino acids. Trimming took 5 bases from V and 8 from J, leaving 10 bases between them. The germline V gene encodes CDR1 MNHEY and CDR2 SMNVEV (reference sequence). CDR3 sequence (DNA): TGTGCCAGCAGTCCATACCAGGATGAGCAGTTCTTC. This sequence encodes CASSPYQDEQFF.

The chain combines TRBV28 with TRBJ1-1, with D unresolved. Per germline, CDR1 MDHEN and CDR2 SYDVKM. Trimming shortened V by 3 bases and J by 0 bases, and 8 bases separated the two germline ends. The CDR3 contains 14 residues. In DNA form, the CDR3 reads TGTGCCAGCAGTTTGGAGGGCATGAACACTGAAGCTTTCTTT. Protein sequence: CASSLEGMNTEAFF.

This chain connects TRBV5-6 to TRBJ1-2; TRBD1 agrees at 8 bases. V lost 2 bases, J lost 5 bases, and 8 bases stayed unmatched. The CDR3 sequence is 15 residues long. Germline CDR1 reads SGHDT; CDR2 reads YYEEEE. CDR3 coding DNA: TGTGCCAGCAGCTTACAGGGGGGCGGGATGTATGGCTACACCTTC. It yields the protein CASSLQGGGMYGYTF.

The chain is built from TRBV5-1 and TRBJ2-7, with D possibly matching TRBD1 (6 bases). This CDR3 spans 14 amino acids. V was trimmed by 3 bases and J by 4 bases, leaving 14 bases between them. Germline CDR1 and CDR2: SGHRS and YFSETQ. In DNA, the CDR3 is TGCGCCAGCAGCTACAGGGCAGAAAGTTACGAGCAGTACTTC. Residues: CASSYRAESYEQYF.

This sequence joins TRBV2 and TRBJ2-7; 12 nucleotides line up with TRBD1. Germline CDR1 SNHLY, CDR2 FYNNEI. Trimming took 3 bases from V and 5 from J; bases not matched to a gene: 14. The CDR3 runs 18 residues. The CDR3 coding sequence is TGTGCCAGCAGTGACCCGGGACAGGGGGCGCGACGGGGAGACGAGCAGTACTTC. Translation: CASSDPGQGARRGDEQYF.

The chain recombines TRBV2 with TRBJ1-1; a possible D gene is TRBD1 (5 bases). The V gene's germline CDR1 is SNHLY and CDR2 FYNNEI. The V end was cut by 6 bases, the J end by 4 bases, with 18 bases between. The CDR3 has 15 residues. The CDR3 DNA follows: TGTGCCAGCAGCCAGCATCTACAGGTACGCACTGAAGCTTTCTTT. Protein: CASSQHLQVRTEAFF. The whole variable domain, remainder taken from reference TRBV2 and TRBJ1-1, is EPEVTQTPSHQVTQMGQEVILRCVPISNHLYFYWYRQILGQKVEFLVSFYNNEISEKSEIFDDQFSVERPDGSNFTLKIRSTKLEDSAMYFCASSQHLQVRTEAFFGQGTRLTVV.

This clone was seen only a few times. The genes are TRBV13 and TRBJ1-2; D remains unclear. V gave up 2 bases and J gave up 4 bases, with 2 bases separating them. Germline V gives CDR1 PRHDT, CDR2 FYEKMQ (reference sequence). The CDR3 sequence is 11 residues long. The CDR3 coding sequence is TGTGCCAGCAGCTTACTCTATGGCTACACCTTC. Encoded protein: CASSLLYGYTF.

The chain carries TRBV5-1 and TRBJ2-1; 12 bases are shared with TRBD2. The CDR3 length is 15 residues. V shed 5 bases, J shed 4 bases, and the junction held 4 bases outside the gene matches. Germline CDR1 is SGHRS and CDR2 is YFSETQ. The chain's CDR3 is CASSSSGRGYNEQFF. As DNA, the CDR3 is TGCGCCAGCAGTTCTAGCGGGAGGGGATACAATGAGCAGTTCTTC.